This TCR beta chain is drawn from a study of regulatory T cells in long-lasting Graves disease. Comment on this clonotype: What it recognizes is unknown.

Time point in this sample: persistent/refractory GD, antithyroid drugs over 5 years with positive TRAb. The TCR library was made from RNA that had been extracted from PBMCs in TRIzol. From germline, CDR1 is DFQATT and CDR2 SNEGSKA (reference sequence). This CDR3 has 15 amino acids. The V end lost 5 bases, the J end lost 11 bases, and 24 bases lay between the germline ends. Notes on the study in general: Persistent disease preferred TRBV28, TRBJ1-2 and TRBJ2-5; new disease, TRBV20-1 and TRBJ2-1.

Sequencing libraries for TCR beta were prepared with iRepertoire HTBI primers and Arm-PCR of CDR3 regions. TCRdb passed the multiplex PCR reads through MiXCR, listing each CDR3 protein once. The sample has 650,000 to 850,000 distinct CDR3 sequences, 25% to 35% seen once. The rearrangement links TRBV20-1 to TRBJ1-4; D is unresolved. Sequenced here: peripheral blood mononuclear cells (PBMCs), sampled when the disease was refractory, from a patient treated with antithyroid drugs. This clonotype was obtained from a female donor with Graves disease. The CDR3 sequence: CSADGPPGKLGKLFF. The CDR3 coding sequence is TGCAGTGCTGATGGGCCCCCCGGGAAGCTTGGGAAACTGTTTTTT.